This T cell receptor beta chain was sequenced in a study of cytomegalovirus exposure and HLA in healthy donors. Findings and limits, study-wide: The study put around 180 TCR beta chains on its list as cytomegalovirus-associated. The tendency of first-cohort TCR clusters to co-occur in the 110 or so validation repertoires emerged from a later analysis.

Clones were sequenced by immunoSEQ multiplex PCR, and TCRdb holds only the in-frame ones, with some missing. The profile shows hundreds of thousands of clones, roughly 88% of them singletons. As concerns this clone: Antigen unknown.

V dropped 5 bases and J dropped 4; count of bases not matched to a gene: 7. This CDR3 comprises 14 residues. Germline CDR1 and CDR2: MNHNS and SASEGT. This TCR derives from a woman aged 18-29 years in good health and CMV-seronegative. The sequenced sample was PBMCs. The chain links TRBV6-1 to TRBJ1-1; 7 bases align to TRBD1. CDR3 residues: CASSWTGQGTEAFF. As DNA, the CDR3 is TGTGCCAGCAGTTGGACAGGCCAAGGCACTGAAGCTTTCTTT.